This is a list of T cell receptor beta chains from one sample in a study of early stage breast cancer tumors. The method was immunoSEQ multiplex PCR; TCRdb's version includes in-frame clones alone and lacks a portion of them. Here the sample spans around 28,000 clones, roughly 81% being singletons. Sequencing used breast tumor tissue. Receptors originate from a person aged 30-39 years with breast cancer. The CDR3 runs from the conserved cysteine through the conserved F or W.

v_call: TRBV7-3; cdr3_aa: CASSPSGRSTDTQYF
v_call: TRBV5-1; cdr3_aa: CASSLGAVTGNTIYF
v_call: TRBV6-6; cdr3_aa: CASSYQLSSGNTIYF
v_call: TRBV29-1; cdr3_aa: CSAATQGHQPQHF
v_call: TRBV11-2; cdr3_aa: CASRTAGANVLTF
v_call: TRBV10-1; cdr3_aa: CASSDGSGAGRQYF
v_call: TRBV30; cdr3_aa: CAWSVGGSDYGYTF
v_call: TRBV9; cdr3_aa: CASSVDVGNTGELFF
v_call: TRBV6-1; cdr3_aa: CASSERGPGQLAPASGNTIYF
v_call: TRBV6-5; cdr3_aa: CASRYASGSPDTQYF
v_call: TRBV7-2; cdr3_aa: CASSLVGTNTGELFF
v_call: TRBV4-2; cdr3_aa: CASSQDRDEGYGYTF
v_call: TRBV7-2; cdr3_aa: CASSLASTGRNSPLHF
v_call: TRBV28; cdr3_aa: CASLTPQGLHGYTF
v_call: TRBV29-1; cdr3_aa: CSVEVPLGANTGELFF
v_call: TRBV29-1; cdr3_aa: CSVGGAGGYTF
v_call: TRBV4-2; cdr3_aa: CASSQDRGLGVSGYTF
v_call: TRBV4-2; cdr3_aa: CASSQGRGDYGYTF
v_call: TRBV5-1; cdr3_aa: CASSLLVNTEAFF
v_call: TRBV18; cdr3_aa: CASQQGEDEAFF
v_call: TRBV6-1; cdr3_aa: CASTLDGQMGYEQYF
v_call: TRBV7-9; cdr3_aa: CASSFYPFTDTQYF
v_call: TRBV10-2; cdr3_aa: CASRDRTYEQYF
v_call: TRBV19; cdr3_aa: CASTGRQGAYDTEAFF
v_call: TRBV7-3; cdr3_aa: CASSLLAGADTQYF
v_call: TRBV6-6; cdr3_aa: CASSLRDSPLHF
v_call: TRBV11-3; cdr3_aa: CASSLTGNTEAFF
v_call: TRBV4-1; cdr3_aa: CASSQGMVISTDTQYF
v_call: TRBV4-1; cdr3_aa: CASSQTQGGGNQPQHF
v_call: TRBV9; cdr3_aa: CASSPRQNSGANVLTF
v_call: TRBV15; cdr3_aa: CATSREGFVRQETQYF
v_call: TRBV19; cdr3_aa: CASSINSASNNEQFF
v_call: TRBV5-8; cdr3_aa: CASSLTTGAGDTQYF